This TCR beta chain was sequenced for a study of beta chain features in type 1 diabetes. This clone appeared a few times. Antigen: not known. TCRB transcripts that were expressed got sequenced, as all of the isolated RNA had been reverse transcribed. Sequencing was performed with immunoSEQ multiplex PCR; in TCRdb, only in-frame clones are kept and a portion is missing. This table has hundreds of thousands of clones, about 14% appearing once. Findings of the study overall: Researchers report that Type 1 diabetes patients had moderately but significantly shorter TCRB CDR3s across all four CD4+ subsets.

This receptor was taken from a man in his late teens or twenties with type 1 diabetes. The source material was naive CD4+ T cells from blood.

CDR3: CASSLGGLAGYGETQYF. The CDR3, as DNA: TGTGCCAGCAGCTTAGGAGGACTAGCGGGGTACGGCGAGACCCAGTACTTC. This chain uses TRBV7-2 with TRBJ2-5, with 12 bases identical to TRBD2. The CDR3 spans 17 residues. V was pared by 1 base and J by 5 bases, with 8 bases of the junction left unmatched. Germline CDR1 reads SGHTA; CDR2 reads FQGNSA.